The 31 T cell receptor beta chains below come from one sample, sequenced in a study of human T cells and chemical hapten exposure. The time point here: pre-sensitization, week 0. Sample treatment: therapeutic diphenylcyclopropenone sensitization with weekly scalp DPC. TCRdb used MiXCR to reprocess the RACE reads, holding one entry per CDR3 protein. The table has approximately 52,000 distinct CDR3 sequences, 8.5% to 10% seen once; the top ten hold more than 13%. Specimen: whole blood, collected in connection with sensitization to the hapten diphenylcyclopropenone (DPC). These receptor sequences come from a middle-aged woman with alopecia areata. Some clones in this sample may be carry-over from other donors' samples.

The rearrangement joins TRBV20-1 to TRBJ2-1; D gene uncertain. Germline CDR1 DFQATT, CDR2 SNEGSKA (reference sequence). V dropped 3 bases and J dropped 0 bases, with 9 bases sitting between them. This CDR3 has 14 residues. The CDR3 reads CSASLESSYNEQFF. CDR3 nucleotide sequence: TGCAGTGCTAGTCTGGAGAGCTCCTACAATGAGCAGTTCTTC.

Ten or more counts support this clonotype. V gene TRBV5-1 combines with J gene TRBJ2-7; the D gene could be TRBD1 or TRBD2 (6 bases each). Per germline, CDR1 SGHRS and CDR2 YFSETQ. V lost 1 base and J lost 5, with 13 bases in between. The CDR3 is 14 residues long. CDR3 sequence (DNA): TGCGCCAGCAGCTTGTTAGTAGGGGGGAACGAGCAGTACTTC. This sequence encodes CASSLLVGGNEQYF.

In regard to this clonotype: Just one base apart from a much larger clone, this may be a read error. The chain carries TRBV20-1 and TRBJ1-6, with TRBD1 matching 8 bases. The germline V gene encodes CDR1 DFQATT and CDR2 SNEGSKA (reference sequence). CDR3 length: 14 amino acids. After removal of 6 bases from V and 7 bases from J, the junction contained 8 bases not matched to a gene. For the CDR3, the DNA is TGCAGTGCCACGAGACAGGGGAGCAATTCACCCCTCCACTTT. Translating it yields CSATRQGSNSPLHF.

This clonotype has a count of ten or more. This chain joins TRBV6-2 or TRBV6-3 and TRBJ1-1; the D is unclear. CDR3 length: 14 amino acids. Trimming removed 4 bases at V and 4 bases at J, with 13 bases between. The V gene's germline CDR1 is MNHEY and CDR2 SVGEGT. The CDR3 DNA reads as TGTGCCAGCAGTTTGGTTACCCTGGCCACTGAAGCTTTCTTT. Its translation is CASSLVTLATEAFF.

This clonotype was recorded a few times. This sequence joins TRBV4-1 and TRBJ2-5; 7 bases match TRBD1. The junction had 10 bases not matched to a gene; V was cut back by 4 bases and J by 8 bases. CDR1 is MGHRA, CDR2 YSYEKL, per germline. This CDR3 is 14 amino acids long. CDR3: CASSRIGGHTTQYF. The CDR3 nucleotides are TGCGCCAGCAGCCGTATAGGGGGCCATACAACCCAGTACTTC.

This clonotype was seen more than once but under ten times. This sequence joins TRBV12-3 or TRBV12-4 and TRBJ1-1; TRBD1 might be the D (5 bases). CDR3 size: 13 residues. Trimming pared 4 bases from V and 6 bases from J, leaving 12 bases between. DNA of the CDR3: TGTGCCAGCAGTTCGACAGTATCGCCTGAAGCTTTCTTT. It codes for CASSSTVSPEAFF.

Many counts were recorded for this clonotype. The chain is built from TRBV7-9 and TRBJ2-6; D perhaps matches TRBD2 (5 bases). The V gene lost 3 bases and the J gene lost 1 base, with 10 bases spanning the gap. The CDR3 runs 16 residues. In germline, CDR1 is SEHNR, CDR2 FQNEAQ (reference sequence). The CDR3 DNA reads TGTGCCAGCAGCTTGAGGGTTCTTTCTGGGGCCAACGTCCTGACTTTC. Protein product: CASSLRVLSGANVLTF.

This clonotype was observed at least ten times. The chain employs TRBV12-3 or TRBV12-4 and TRBJ2-5; D is possibly TRBD1 (7 bases). The CDR3 spans 16 residues. V was cut by 3 bases and J by 2 bases, with 16 bases left in between. The CDR3, as DNA: TGTGCCAGCAGTTTCCAGGGGGGTCAATGGCAAGAGACCCAGTACTTC. This gives the protein CASSFQGGQWQETQYF.

V gene TRBV12-3 or TRBV12-4 combines with J gene TRBJ2-2; the match to TRBD1 covers 10 bases. V lost 7 bases, J lost 5 bases, and 4 bases stayed unmatched. This CDR3 comprises 14 residues. In DNA form, the CDR3 reads TGTGCCAGCAACCCGGGACAGGGGACCGGGGAGCTGTTTTTT. Translating it yields CASNPGQGTGELFF.

This clonotype was seen ten or more times. This rearrangement joins TRBV5-5 to TRBJ1-1, with 7 bases aligning to TRBD1. Germline assignment: CDR1 SGHKS and CDR2 YYEKEE (reference sequence). The CDR3 covers 15 residues. The J segment lost 4 bases and the V segment lost 4 bases, leaving 10 bases of the junction unmatched. The CDR3 here is CASSHYRGGGTEAFF. For the CDR3, the DNA is TGTGCCAGCAGCCACTACAGGGGAGGAGGCACTGAAGCTTTCTTT.

There are many counts of this clonotype. The chain has TRBV18 and TRBJ1-2; 10 bases map to TRBD1. Trimming took 3 bases from V and 0 from J; bases not matched to a gene: 10. The CDR3 runs 18 residues. The germline V gene encodes CDR1 KGHSH and CDR2 LQKENI. In nucleotides, the CDR3 is TGTGCCAGCTCACCGCCGGGACAGGGGACCTTTGCTAACTATGGCTACACCTTC. It yields the protein CASSPPGQGTFANYGYTF.

The V call is TRBV20-1, the J call TRBJ2-7, with TRBD1 matching 7 bases. With V trimmed by 6 bases and J by 4 bases, 6 bases remained unmatched. This CDR3 contains 12 residues. CDR1 is DFQATT and CDR2 is SNEGSKA in the germline V gene (reference sequence). CDR3 nucleotides: TGCAGTGCCACCGGGACAGCTTACGAGCAGTACTTC. Amino acid sequence: CSATGTAYEQYF.

This clonotype occurred many times. The chain has TRBV9 and TRBJ1-6; D not resolved. This CDR3 is 15 amino acids long. Deletions cut 3 bases from V and 9 bases from J, with 16 bases between. Germline V gene lookup returns CDR1 SGDLS and CDR2 YYNGEE. The CDR3 sequence is CASSADFSSGSPLHF. Here the CDR3 DNA reads TGTGCCAGCAGCGCGGACTTTTCGTCCGGTTCACCCCTCCACTTT.

This clonotype was recorded at least ten times. The CDR3 DNA is TGCAGTGCTCCACTAGCGGGGGCCTCCTACGAGCAGTACTTC. Residues: CSAPLAGASYEQYF. V is TRBV20-1 and J is TRBJ2-7; 11 bases are shared with TRBD2. The germline CDR1 and CDR2 sequences are DFQATT and SNEGSKA (reference sequence). V lost 5 bases to trimming and J lost 0 bases; unmatched junction nucleotides: 3. The CDR3 length is 14 residues.

Turning to this clonotype: One end of the junction is discordant with germline, which a read error may explain. This chain joins TRBV4-2 and TRBJ2-3; D is possibly TRBD2 (6 bases). Germline V gene data show CDR1 as LGHNA and CDR2 as YNFKEQ. The CDR3 runs to 18 residues. CDR3 nucleotide sequence: TGTGCCAGCAGCCAAGACGACCTAGCGACAACCTTCACAGATATGCAGTATTTT. Its translation: CASSQDDLATTFTDMQYF.

This clonotype was detected ten times or more. This rearrangement joins TRBV12-3 or TRBV12-4 to TRBJ2-7, with 10 bases matching TRBD2. Trimming at V came to 7 bases and at J to 6 bases, leaving 6 bases not matched to a gene. This CDR3 has 13 amino acids. DNA of the CDR3: TGTGCCAGCAACCACGGGACTAGCGTCGAGCAGTACTTC. Its protein is CASNHGTSVEQYF.

This clonotype was recorded many times. The gene calls are TRBV3-1 and TRBJ1-5; no clear D gene. This CDR3 is 13 amino acids long. Trimming cost V 1 base and J 15 bases, with 16 bases left between them. Germline V lookup: CDR1 LGHDT, CDR2 YNNKEL (reference sequence). CDR3: CASSQGDWTPPHF. Written as DNA, the CDR3 is TGTGCCAGCAGCCAAGGCGACTGGACCCCGCCGCATTTT.

Ten or more counts support this clonotype. The chain employs TRBV12-3 or TRBV12-4 and TRBJ2-2, with D possibly being TRBD1 (6 bases). Trimming left V 6 bases short and J 6 bases short, with 17 bases between. The CDR3 extends over 15 amino acids. The CDR3 loop reads CASSPPGEWAGELFF. Written as DNA, the CDR3 is TGTGCCAGCAGCCCTCCAGGGGAGTGGGCCGGGGAGCTGTTTTTT.

This clonotype was detected many times. This chain connects TRBV27 to TRBJ2-5; 10 positions match TRBD1. Trimming cost V 6 bases and J 5 bases; bases outside gene matches: 9. The germline CDR1 and CDR2 sequences are MNHEY and SMNVEV (reference sequence). The CDR3 runs 15 residues. The CDR3: CASRGDRGGRETQYF. In DNA form, the CDR3 reads TGTGCCAGCAGAGGGGACAGGGGAGGTCGGGAGACCCAGTACTTC.

In its sample, this clonotype was seen a few times. The CDR3 is CASSQGGWRNTEAFF. CDR3 DNA: TGTGCCAGCAGCCAAGGAGGGTGGCGTAACACTGAAGCTTTCTTT. The genes are TRBV3-1 and TRBJ1-1, with unresolved D. Trimming stripped 1 base from V and 2 bases from J, with 11 bases between. The CDR3 contains 15 residues. Germline CDR1 LGHDT, CDR2 YNNKEL (reference sequence).

The chain links TRBV5-4 to TRBJ1-4, with 8 bases aligning to TRBD1. This CDR3 is 15 amino acids long. Per the germline V gene, CDR1 is SGHNT and CDR2 is YYREEE (reference sequence). The V gene end was trimmed by 3 bases and the J gene end by 6 bases; junction bases not matched to a gene: 7. In nucleotides, the CDR3 is TGTGCCAGCAGCTCCAACAGGGGGATCGATGAAAAACTGTTTTTT. This encodes CASSSNRGIDEKLFF.

Ten or more counts support this clonotype. The J gene is TRBJ2-3, the V gene TRBV7-6; TRBD1 might be the D (6 bases). This CDR3 is built from 17 residues. Trimming took off 0 bases at V and 4 bases at J, with 17 bases between the two ends. Germline CDR1 SGHVS, CDR2 FNYEAQ. The CDR3 DNA follows: TGTGCCAGCAGCTTAGCAGGATTGGAACAGGGAGCAGATACGCAGTATTTT. This gives the protein CASSLAGLEQGADTQYF.

This clonotype has only a few counts. The gene calls are TRBV2 and TRBJ2-1; no definite D call. Germline values: CDR1 SNHLY, CDR2 FYNNEI. Trimming took 6 bases from V and 8 from J, leaving 17 bases between them. The CDR3 is 14 residues long. The chain's CDR3 is CASRGGTNRDEQFF. DNA for the CDR3: TGTGCCAGCAGAGGCGGAACTAACCGCGATGAGCAGTTCTTC.

The CDR3 protein is CSAKDTQETQYF. The CDR3, as DNA: TGCAGTGCTAAGGACACTCAAGAGACCCAGTACTTC. The J gene is TRBJ2-5, the V gene TRBV20-1, with a tentative D call TRBD1 (5 bases). Germline values: CDR1 DFQATT, CDR2 SNEGSKA (reference sequence). The V end was cut by 4 bases, the J end by 2 bases, with 8 bases between. This CDR3 comprises 12 residues.

This clonotype has a count of ten or more. The chain is built from TRBV27 and TRBJ2-7, with D perhaps matching TRBD1 (7 bases). Deletions cut 5 bases from V and 4 bases from J, with 24 bases between. The germline gives CDR1 MNHEY, CDR2 SMNVEV (reference sequence). The CDR3 consists of 17 residues. The chain's CDR3 is CASSDLQQGFAGYEQYF. The DNA of the CDR3 is TGTGCCAGCAGTGACCTACAACAGGGGTTTGCGGGGTACGAGCAGTACTTC.

This clonotype was found many times. The chain uses TRBV5-4 and TRBJ1-2; D is undetermined. The CDR3 sequence is 15 residues long. Trimming took 2 bases from V and 3 from J, leaving 14 bases between them. Germline V gives CDR1 SGHNT, CDR2 YYREEE (reference sequence). CDR3 sequence (DNA): TGTGCCAGCAGCTTTGGGTCGCGCTCGGACTATGGCTACACCTTC. It is translated as CASSFGSRSDYGYTF.

The chain combines TRBV6-5 with TRBJ1-2, with a possible D match to TRBD1 (6 bases). Germline CDR1 MNHEY, CDR2 SVGAGI. The V end was cut by 7 bases, the J end by 4 bases, with 25 bases between. The CDR3 has 17 amino acids. The DNA for the CDR3 is TGTGCCAGCATTCCCCAAGTTAACAGGGCAGGCGTCTATGGCTACACCTTC. It encodes CASIPQVNRAGVYGYTF.

This clonotype was seen many times. J is TRBJ1-4 and V is TRBV20-1; no clear D. The length of the CDR3 is 13 residues. Germline V lookup: CDR1 DFQATT, CDR2 SNEGSKA (reference sequence). The germline V and J ends were trimmed by 3 bases and 8 bases, with 13 bases remaining between them. This chain's CDR3 is CSASKGRGEKLFF. DNA for the CDR3: TGCAGTGCTAGTAAAGGGCGGGGAGAAAAACTGTTTTTT.

The V and J genes are TRBV29-1 and TRBJ2-5; the match to TRBD1 covers 11 bases. Germline CDR1 is SQVTM and CDR2 is ANQGSEA. CDR3 size: 13 residues. J was trimmed by 3 bases and V by 6 bases; bases with no gene match: 3. CDR3 in amino acids: CSVEGQGEETQYF. The CDR3 nucleotides are TGCAGCGTGGAGGGACAGGGGGAAGAGACCCAGTACTTC.

V gene TRBV11-1 combines with J gene TRBJ2-3; tentative D call: TRBD1 (6 bases). CDR1 is SGHAT, CDR2 FQDESV, per germline (reference sequence). CDR3 length equals 14 residues. The V end lost 5 bases, the J end lost 5 bases, and 14 bases lay between the germline ends. CDR3 nucleotide sequence: TGTGCCAGCAGCCTTCAAGGGGGTGGAGATACGCAGTATTTT. As protein: CASSLQGGGDTQYF.

This clonotype was observed at least ten times. The chain combines TRBV7-6 with TRBJ1-4; 8 nucleotides agree with TRBD1. Trimming at V came to 4 bases and at J to 8 bases, leaving 6 bases not matched to a gene. The CDR3 contains 14 residues. Germline CDR1 SGHVS, CDR2 FNYEAQ. The CDR3 DNA reads as TGTGCCAGCAGCTCGGGACAGGTCGGCGAAAAACTGTTTTTT. Translation: CASSSGQVGEKLFF.